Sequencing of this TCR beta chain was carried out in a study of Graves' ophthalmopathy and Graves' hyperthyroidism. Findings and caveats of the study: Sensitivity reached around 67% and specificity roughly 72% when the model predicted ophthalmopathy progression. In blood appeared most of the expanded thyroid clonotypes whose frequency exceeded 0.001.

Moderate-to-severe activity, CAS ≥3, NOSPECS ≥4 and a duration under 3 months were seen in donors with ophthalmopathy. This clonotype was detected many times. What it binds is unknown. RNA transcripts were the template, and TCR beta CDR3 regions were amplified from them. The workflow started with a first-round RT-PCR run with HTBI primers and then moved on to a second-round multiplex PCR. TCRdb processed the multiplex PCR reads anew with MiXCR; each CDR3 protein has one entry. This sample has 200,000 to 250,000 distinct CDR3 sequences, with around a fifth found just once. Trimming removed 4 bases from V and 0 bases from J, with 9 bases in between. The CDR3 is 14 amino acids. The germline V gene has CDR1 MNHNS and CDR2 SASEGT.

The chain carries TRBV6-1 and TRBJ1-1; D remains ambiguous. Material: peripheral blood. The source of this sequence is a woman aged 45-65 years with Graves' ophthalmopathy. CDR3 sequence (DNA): TGTGCCAGCAGTGGCAAAGGCCTGAACACTGAAGCTTTCTTT. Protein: CASSGKGLNTEAFF.